A selection of T cell receptor beta chains follows, all from one sample in a study of OX40 agonist ivuxolimab in advanced cancers. The data were produced by immunoSEQ multiplex PCR, yet TCRdb's version contains in-frame clones alone and is incomplete. This table has approximately 38,000 clones, about 89% appearing once. The material was CD4+ or CD8+ T cells sorted from blood, obtained in a trial of the OX40 agonist ivuxolimab. Every receptor here comes from an adult with an advanced solid tumor such as melanoma, head and neck, liver or kidney cancer. Each CDR3 is given without its conserved first and last residue. Rows may omit the clone size; those that give it use once, few, many or a size class.

NA | TRBJ1-1 | TRBV5-1 | ASSLAGVQNTEAF
NA | TRBJ2-3 | TRBV5-1 | ASRTPGGTDTQY
NA | TRBJ2-7 | TRBV11-3 | ASSPSGGSYEQY
few | TRBJ2-2 | TRBV19 | AIPTGNTGELF
NA | TRBJ2-4 | TRBV5-1 | ASSLEGRHIQY
once | TRBJ2-7 | TRBV25-1 | ASSGPGGNEQY
NA | TRBJ1-3 | TRBV6-4 | ASTTQWGLVDTIY
few | TRBJ1-5 | TRBV6-1 | ASSEWQDQPQH
NA | TRBJ1-1 | TRBV2 | ASSAEPYHGF
once | TRBJ2-1 | TRBV4-1 | ASSQAGVSSYNEQF